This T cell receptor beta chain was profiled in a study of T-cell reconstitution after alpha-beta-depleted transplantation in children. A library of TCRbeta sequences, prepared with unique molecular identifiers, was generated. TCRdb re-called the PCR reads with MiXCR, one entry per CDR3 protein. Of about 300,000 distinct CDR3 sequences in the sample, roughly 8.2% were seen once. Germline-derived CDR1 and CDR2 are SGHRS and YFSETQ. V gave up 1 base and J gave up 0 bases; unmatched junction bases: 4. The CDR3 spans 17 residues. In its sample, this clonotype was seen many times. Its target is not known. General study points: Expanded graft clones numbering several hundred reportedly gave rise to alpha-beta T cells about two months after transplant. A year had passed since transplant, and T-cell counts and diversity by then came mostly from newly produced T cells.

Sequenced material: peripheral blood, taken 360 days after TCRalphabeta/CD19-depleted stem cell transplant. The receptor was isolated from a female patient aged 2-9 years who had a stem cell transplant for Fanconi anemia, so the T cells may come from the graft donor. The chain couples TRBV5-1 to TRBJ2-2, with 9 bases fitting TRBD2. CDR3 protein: CASSLWASGTNTGELFF. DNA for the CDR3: TGCGCCAGCAGCTTGTGGGCTAGCGGGACGAACACCGGGGAGCTGTTTTTT.